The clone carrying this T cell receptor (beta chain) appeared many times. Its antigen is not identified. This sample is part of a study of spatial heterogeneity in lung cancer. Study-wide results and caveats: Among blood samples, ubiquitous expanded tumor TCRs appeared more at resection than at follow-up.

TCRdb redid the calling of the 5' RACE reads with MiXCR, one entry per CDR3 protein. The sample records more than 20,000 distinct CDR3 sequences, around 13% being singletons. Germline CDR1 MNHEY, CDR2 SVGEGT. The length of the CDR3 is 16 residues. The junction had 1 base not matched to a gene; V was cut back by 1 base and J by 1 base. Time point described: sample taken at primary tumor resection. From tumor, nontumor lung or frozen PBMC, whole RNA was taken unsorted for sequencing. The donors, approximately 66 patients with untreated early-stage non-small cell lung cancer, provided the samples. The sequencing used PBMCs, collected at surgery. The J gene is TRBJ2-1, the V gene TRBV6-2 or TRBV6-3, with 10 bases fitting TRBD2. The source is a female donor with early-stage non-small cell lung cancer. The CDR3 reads CASSYLGLASYNEQFF. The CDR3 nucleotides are TGTGCCAGCAGTTACTTGGGACTAGCGTCCTACAATGAGCAGTTCTTC.